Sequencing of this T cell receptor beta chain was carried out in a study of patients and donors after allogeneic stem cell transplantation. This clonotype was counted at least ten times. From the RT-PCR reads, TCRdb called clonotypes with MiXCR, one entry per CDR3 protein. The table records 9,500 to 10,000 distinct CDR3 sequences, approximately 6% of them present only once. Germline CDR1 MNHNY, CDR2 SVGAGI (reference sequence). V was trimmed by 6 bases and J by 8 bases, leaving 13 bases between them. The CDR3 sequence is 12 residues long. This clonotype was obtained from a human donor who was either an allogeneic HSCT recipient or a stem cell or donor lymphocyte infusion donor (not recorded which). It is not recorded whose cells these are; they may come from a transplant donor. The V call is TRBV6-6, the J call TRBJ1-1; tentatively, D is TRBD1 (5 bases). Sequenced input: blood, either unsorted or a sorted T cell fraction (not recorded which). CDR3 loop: CASSFDRTEAFF. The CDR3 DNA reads TGTGCCAGCAGCTTCGACAGAACCGAAGCTTTCTTT.